This T cell receptor (beta chain) came from a study of T cell responses to AZD1222 COVID-19 vaccine listed by TCRdb under 2021. For the wider study: AZD1222 recipients given second doses at about 4 weeks or at about 12 weeks were pooled, since spike-specific TCR depth and breadth were not found to differ between the two schedules. Trial participants were enrolled by age into 18-55, 56-69 and 70-plus year subgroups, with around 150, 28 and 57 TCR-sequenced participants respectively. TCR sequencing was performed for more than 230 trial participants, of whom around 200 were given two doses of AZD1222 and roughly 25 were given two doses of MenACWY control vaccine.

From a lookup of the germline V gene, CDR1 and CDR2 are SGHNT and YENEEA. Trimming takes 1 base from V and 10 bases from J, and the germline ends sit 11 bases apart. Reading from cysteine to phenylalanine, the CDR3 counts 13 amino acids. Solely the CDR3 DNA is kept, with 39 bases framed from the first base. Results the study describes overall, beyond this receptor: The whole spike protein was spanned by vaccine-associated CD4 TCRs, and dominant responses were seen in regions 160-218 and 743-854. Because no samples from the day 14 peak response were available, repertoires could be characterized only after the peak T cell response. Conclusions about previously exposed vaccinees were limited because only six AZD1222 recipients were SARS-CoV-2 seropositive at baseline. Reportedly, close to half of the unique spike-specific TCRs recognized epitopes lying outside the regions that are mutated in the B.1.351 and B.1.1.7 variants. In the small 56-69-year group, the increase in depth fell short of significance, most likely because of low power. Participants were mostly white British and included more females than males, and it was suggested by the authors that clonal diversity may have been underestimated. Spike-specific TCR breadth and depth rose significantly after two AZD1222 doses compared with day 0 and with MenACWY recipients.

The sample's time point label, decoded: baseline before first vaccination. Samples from vaccinated people were obtained from the UK trials COV001 and COV002, which included a single-blind randomized controlled phase 2/3 trial of AZD1222 (ChAdOx1 nCoV-19) in healthy adults. For TCRbeta chain sequencing, PBMC samples were collected from trial participants at day 0 and at day 28 after the second dose. The CDR3 regions of human TCRbeta chains were analyzed by immunosequencing. The original methods were these. Repertoire TCRs were checked for matches against a reference library of SARS-CoV-2-specific TCRs that had been generated using the MIRA antigen-specificity platform. Breadth meant the fraction of unique TCRs that were SARS-CoV-2-associated, whereas depth meant the fraction of total T cells that were SARS-CoV-2-associated. Each spike-specific TCR was assigned to its reactive spike region and to a CD4 or CD8 class using the MIRA data. Log10-transformed breadth and depth values were compared by one-way ANOVA with Sidak's multiple comparisons tests. In its TCRdb copy, this immuneACCESS table keeps in-frame sequences only and misses some clones. Where compared with another copy, unresolved V genes explain less than half of these, and the others have no known cause. V and J calls and clone size are copied from that table; D and trimming were computed from the DNA. The sample has around 97,000 clones on record, roughly 91% of them singletons. The top ten clones comprise about 41% of the sample.

In regard to this clone: What antigen it recognizes has not been identified. No base qualities exist here, and no much larger clone lies one base off it.

Recombination connected TRBV11-3 to TRBJ2-1; matching of 6 bases hints at TRBD1 as the D gene. The TCR sequence derives from an adult in good health. The sequences come from peripheral blood, collected on day 0 of AZD1222 vaccination. The CDR3 is CASSLVTGTEQFF. The nucleotides are TGTGCCAGCAGCTTAGTGACCGGGACAGAGCAGTTCTTC.